This TCR beta chain was identified in a study of a mutant IDH1 vaccine in newly diagnosed glioma. Study context: Sex distribution of treated patients was about 62% male and around 40% female; mean age was around 40 years. Prior therapy was radiotherapy, temozolomide, or both; most received both. Study findings and constraints: Vaccine-induced immune responses occurred in 80% to 95% of patients. Pseudoprogression apparently lacked any relation to changes in top peripheral T cell clonotypes.

Only in-frame clones appear in the TCRdb table, and some are missing; sequencing was by immunoSEQ multiplex PCR. The sample contains tens of thousands of clones, about four fifths of which appear only once. Time point indicated: baseline, week 1 (first vaccination visit). The treatment was: pre-vaccination baseline after standard-of-care therapy. Germline trimming cut 1 base from V and 6 bases from J; bases unmatched to any gene: 2. Germline lookup yields CDR1 SGHTA and CDR2 FQGNSA. This CDR3 is 14 amino acids long. A word on this clone: Antigen unknown.

The genes are TRBV7-2 and TRBJ2-5; TRBD2 agrees at 10 bases. The input for sequencing was PBMCs, taken from a glioma patient treated with radiotherapy, temozolomide or both. The source of this sequence is a woman between 45 and 60 years old with glioma. The CDR3 nucleotides read TGTGCCAGCAGCTTAGGTAGCGGGGGGAAGACCCAGTACTTC. As protein: CASSLGSGGKTQYF.